This T cell receptor (beta chain) originates from a study of blood T cell repertoires in COVID-19 (dated by TCRdb to 2019 to 2021). As for the study more broadly: The collaborator samples originated in the United States, Italy and Spain and spanned the acute and convalescent phases of COVID-19. Nearly every sample came with metadata listing a de-identified subject ID, COVID-19 status, age in years and sex. The prospective study material was composed of cDNA or gDNA derived from T cells, B-cell-depleted T cells, or PBMCs. HLA class I and class II types, where available, came from metadata supplied by the sample provider rather than from assay-based typing. The repertoires were released in a freely available public database intended as a resource for research on the immune response to SARS-CoV-2. The samples were drawn from the first 160 participants of the ongoing ImmuneRACE study and from 1,254 subjects provided by 6 global collaborators. The dataset comprised deeply sampled blood TCRbeta repertoires from subjects exposed to, actively infected with, or recovered from COVID-19. The research as a whole found: Clinical and demographic metadata were provided uncurated, with the amount varying by source and participant.

The CDR3 has 13 amino acids, counting the end cysteine and phenylalanine. Just the 39-base CDR3 DNA is kept, in frame starting at base 1. CDR1 MNHEY and CDR2 SMNVEV were looked up in the germline V gene (reference sequence). The junction shows trimming of 6 bases on V and 6 bases on J, plus 12 bases between the germline ends. In the case of this clone: Its specific antigen is unknown. There are no base qualities to consult, and no much larger clone falls within one base. The sample carries other DNA sequences with the same CDR3.

TCRbeta CDR3 regions were amplified from genomic DNA using the immunoSEQ Assay, a bias-controlled multiplex PCR. The paper's processing steps were these. Within the assay, amplification of reference gene primers was used to estimate how many nucleated cells each sample contained. To quantify the absolute abundance of each unique TCRbeta CDR3 rearrangement, sequence reads were collapsed and filtered. Productive Simpson clonality was computed per sample as the square root of Simpson's diversity index over productive rearrangements. The source is immuneACCESS, and TCRdb retained only in-frame sequences with V and J called. Part of the clones is not carried over; for the studies checked, unresolved V genes explain less than half of this, and the remainder is unexplained. That table is the source of V, J and clone size, and D and trimming were worked out from the DNA. This sample gives around 380,000 clones in total; approximately 77% of them show up just once. The leading ten clones occupy 1.1% of the sample.

The collaborating institutions used their own protocols to collect whole blood in K2EDTA tubes. Collaborator samples were shipped for TCRbeta analysis as frozen whole blood, isolated PBMCs, or DNA extracted from either sample type. This sequence was found in a human donor with acute or convalescent COVID-19. The donor label of this sample is uncertain. In this chain, TRBV27 is recombined with TRBJ1-5, with TRBD1 tentatively as D gene (6 bases match). The sample taken for sequencing was peripheral blood. This receptor carries the CDR3 CASSLGAGQPQHF. The DNA is TGTGCCAGCAGCCTGGGGGCCGGTCAGCCCCAGCATTTT.